This TCR beta chain was sequenced during a study of T cells in Graves' hyperthyroidism and ophthalmopathy. In the case of this clonotype: Its specificity is not known.

Amplification targeted TCR beta CDR3 regions from RNA transcripts. TCR CDR3 regions were first amplified by RT-PCR with HTBI primers. Each CDR3 protein is one row after TCRdb ran MiXCR on the multiplex PCR reads. The table lists around 660,000 distinct CDR3 sequences, about 45% of them singletons. Regarding the study as a whole: It was a median about 7.1 months before onset that the model predicted ophthalmopathy. In blood, most of the thyroid clonotypes expanded above 0.001 were also present.

Clinical symptoms, serum thyroxine and TRAb, thyroid ultrasound and orbital computed tomography together formed the diagnostic basis. This CDR3 has 13 amino acids. With V trimmed by 8 bases and J by 5 bases, 11 bases remained unmatched. CDR1 and CDR2 from the germline V gene are SQVTM and ANQGSEA. The source is an adult man with Graves' disease, either hyperthyroidism or ophthalmopathy (not recorded which). What was sequenced was peripheral blood or thyroid tissue (not recorded which). The J gene is TRBJ2-5, the V gene TRBV29-1; TRBD1 matches at 7 bases. The CDR3 DNA sequence: TGCAGCTTAGACGGGACAGTATGGGAGACCCAGTACTTC. Translating gives CSLDGTVWETQYF.